Here is one T cell receptor (beta chain) with its context. The CDR3 contains 14 residues. Germline CDR1 reads MNHNS; CDR2 reads SASEGT. V lost 2 bases, J lost 5 bases, and 10 bases lay in between. Using immunoSEQ multiplex PCR, the repertoire was profiled, and TCRdb retains in-frame clones only, with some absent. The data show roughly 100,000 clones, with roughly 89% seen just once and around 0.16% held by the top ten. This entry belongs to a study of OX40 agonist ivuxolimab in advanced cancers. The source is an adult with an advanced solid tumor such as melanoma, head and neck, liver or kidney cancer. The sample consisted of CD4+ or CD8+ T cells sorted from blood, taken in a trial of the OX40 agonist ivuxolimab. The chain combines TRBV6-1 with TRBJ1-5; D might be TRBD1 (6 bases). Here the CDR3 DNA reads TGTGCCAGCAGTGAACGGGGGGGCGATCAGCCCCAGCATTTT. This translates into CASSERGGDQPQHF.